The clone carrying this T cell receptor (beta chain) showed up just a few times. The CDR3 spans 14 residues. Between the trimmed V and J ends, which lost 3 bases and 8 bases, there was a span of 15 bases. Germline-derived CDR1 and CDR2 are SGDLS and YYNGEE. One entry per CDR3 protein, called by TCRdb with MiXCR from the 5' RACE reads. The profile shows some 120,000 distinct CDR3 sequences, 13% to 15% of them singletons. The data were obtained in a study of T cells after yellow fever vaccination. The TCR sequence derives from a man aged 18 to 35 who received the YFV17D yellow fever vaccine. Specimen: CD8+ T cells sorted from PBMCs, collected 5 days after the yellow fever booster vaccination. V usage is TRBV9 and J usage is TRBJ2-1; D possibly corresponds to TRBD2 (6 bases). CDR3 nucleotides: TGTGCCAGCAGCGCCTGGGGGACGGGAGATGAGCAGTTCTTC. It yields the protein CASSAWGTGDEQFF.